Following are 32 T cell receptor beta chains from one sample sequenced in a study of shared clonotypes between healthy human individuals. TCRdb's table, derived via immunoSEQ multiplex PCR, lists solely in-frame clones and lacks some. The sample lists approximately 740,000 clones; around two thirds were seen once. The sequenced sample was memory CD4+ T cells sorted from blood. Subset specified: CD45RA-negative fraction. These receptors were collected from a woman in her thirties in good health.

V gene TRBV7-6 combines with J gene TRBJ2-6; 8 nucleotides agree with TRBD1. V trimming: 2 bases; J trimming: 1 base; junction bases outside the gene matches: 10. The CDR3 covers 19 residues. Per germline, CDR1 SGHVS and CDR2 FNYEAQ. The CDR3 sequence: CASSLFGQGPSSGANVLTF. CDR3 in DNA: TGTGCCAGCAGCTTATTCGGACAGGGTCCATCATCTGGGGCCAACGTCCTGACTTTC.

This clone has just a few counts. The CDR3 is CASSPRLSGISGKNEQFF. CDR3 DNA sequence: TGTGCCAGCAGCCCCCGCTTGAGCGGGATAAGCGGGAAAAATGAGCAGTTCTTC. The V call is TRBV11-2, the J call TRBJ2-1; TRBD2 matches at 7 bases. The CDR3 is 18 amino acids. V trimming: 5 bases; J trimming: 7 bases; junction bases outside the gene matches: 20. Germline V CDR1 and CDR2: SGHAT, FQNNGV.

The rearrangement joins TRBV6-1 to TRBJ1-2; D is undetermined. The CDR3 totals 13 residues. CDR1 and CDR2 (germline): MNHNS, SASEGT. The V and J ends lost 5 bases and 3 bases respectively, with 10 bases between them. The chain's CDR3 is CASSPVGYYGYTF. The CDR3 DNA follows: TGTGCCAGCAGTCCCGTTGGGTACTATGGCTACACCTTC.

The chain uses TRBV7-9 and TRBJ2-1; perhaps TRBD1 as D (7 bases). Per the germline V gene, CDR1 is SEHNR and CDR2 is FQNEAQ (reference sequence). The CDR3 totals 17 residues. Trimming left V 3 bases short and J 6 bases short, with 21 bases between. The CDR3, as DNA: TGTGCCAGCAGCTTGACAGGTGCGGGATCAGGGGGCAATGAGCAGTTCTTC. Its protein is CASSLTGAGSGGNEQFF.

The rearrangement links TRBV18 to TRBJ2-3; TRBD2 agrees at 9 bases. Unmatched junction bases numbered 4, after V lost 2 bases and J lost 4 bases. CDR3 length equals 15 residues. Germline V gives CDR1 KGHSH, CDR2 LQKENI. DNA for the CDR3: TGTGCCAGCTCACCAGCTAGCGGGGTATCAGATACGCAGTATTTT. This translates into CASSPASGVSDTQYF.

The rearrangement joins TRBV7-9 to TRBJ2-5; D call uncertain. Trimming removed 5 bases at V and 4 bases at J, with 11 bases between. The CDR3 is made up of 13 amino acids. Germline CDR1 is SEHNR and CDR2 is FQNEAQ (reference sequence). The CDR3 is CASSRVGLETQYF. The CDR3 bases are TGTGCCAGCAGCAGAGTTGGGTTAGAGACCCAGTACTTC.

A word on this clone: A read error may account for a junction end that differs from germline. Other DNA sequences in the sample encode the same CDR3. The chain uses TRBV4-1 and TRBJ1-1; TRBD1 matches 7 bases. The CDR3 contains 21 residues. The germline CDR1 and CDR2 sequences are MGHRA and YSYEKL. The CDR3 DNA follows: TGCGCCAGCAGCCAAGATCGTGGGTTCTTTGGCAGGGGGTTCATGAACACTGAAGCTTTCTTC. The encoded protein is CASSQDRGFFGRGFMNTEAFF.

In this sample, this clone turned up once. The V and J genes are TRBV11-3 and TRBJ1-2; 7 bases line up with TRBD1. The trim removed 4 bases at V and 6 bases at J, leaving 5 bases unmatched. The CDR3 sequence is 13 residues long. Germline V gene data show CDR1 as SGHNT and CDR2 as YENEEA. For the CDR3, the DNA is TGTGCCAGCAGCTATAGACAGGGAAATGGCTACACCTTC. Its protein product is CASSYRQGNGYTF. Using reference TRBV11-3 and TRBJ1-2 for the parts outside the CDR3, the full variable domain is EAGVVQSPRYKIIEKKQPVAFWCNPISGHNTLYWYLQNLGQGPELLIRYENEEAVDDSQLPKDRFSAERLKGVDSTLKIQPAELGDSAVYLCASSYRQGNGYTFGSGTRLTVV.

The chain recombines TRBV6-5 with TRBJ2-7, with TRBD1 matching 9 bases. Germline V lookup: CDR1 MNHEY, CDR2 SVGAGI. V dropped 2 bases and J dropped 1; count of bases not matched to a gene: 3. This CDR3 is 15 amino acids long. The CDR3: CASSYGTGISYEQYF. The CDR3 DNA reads TGTGCCAGCAGTTACGGGACAGGGATTTCCTACGAGCAGTACTTC.

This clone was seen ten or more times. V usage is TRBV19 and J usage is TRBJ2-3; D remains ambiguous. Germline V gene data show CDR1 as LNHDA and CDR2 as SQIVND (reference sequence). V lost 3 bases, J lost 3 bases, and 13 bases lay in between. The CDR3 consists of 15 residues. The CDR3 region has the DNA TGTGCCAGTAGTATTGCCTTAGATCCGACAGATACGCAGTATTTT. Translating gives CASSIALDPTDTQYF.

CDR3 sequence reads: CSVDEGYEQYF. In DNA, the CDR3 is TGCAGCGTTGATGAGGGGTACGAGCAGTACTTC. This chain joins TRBV29-1 and TRBJ2-7; D could derive from TRBD1 or TRBD2 (5 bases each). V was pared by 3 bases and J by 4 bases, with 7 bases between. The CDR3 contains 11 residues. In germline, CDR1 is SQVTM, CDR2 ANQGSEA.

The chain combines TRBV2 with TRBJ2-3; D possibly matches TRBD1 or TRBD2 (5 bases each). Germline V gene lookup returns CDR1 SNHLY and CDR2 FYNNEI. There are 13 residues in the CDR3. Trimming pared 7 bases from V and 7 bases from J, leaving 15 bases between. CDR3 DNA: TGTGCCAGCAACTCCGAGGGACGTTATACGCAGTATTTT. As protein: CASNSEGRYTQYF.

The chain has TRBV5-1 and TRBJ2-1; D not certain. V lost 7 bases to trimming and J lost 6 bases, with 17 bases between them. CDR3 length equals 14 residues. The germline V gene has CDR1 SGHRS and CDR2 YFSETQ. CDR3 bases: TGCGCCAGCGGTCCTGGATGGGATCGCAATGAGCAGTTCTTC. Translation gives CASGPGWDRNEQFF.

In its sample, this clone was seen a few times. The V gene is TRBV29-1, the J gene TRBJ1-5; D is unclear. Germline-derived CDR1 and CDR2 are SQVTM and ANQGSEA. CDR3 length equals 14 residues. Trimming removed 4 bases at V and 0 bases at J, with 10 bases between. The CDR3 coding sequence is TGCAGCGTTGGGACGGTCTATAGCAATCAGCCCCAGCATTTT. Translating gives CSVGTVYSNQPQHF.

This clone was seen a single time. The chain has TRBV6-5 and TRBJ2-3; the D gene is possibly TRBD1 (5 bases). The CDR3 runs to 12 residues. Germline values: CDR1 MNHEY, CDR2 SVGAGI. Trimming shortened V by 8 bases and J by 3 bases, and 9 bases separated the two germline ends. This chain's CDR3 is CASGQGTDTQYF. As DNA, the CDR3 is TGTGCCAGCGGGCAGGGAACAGATACGCAGTATTTT.

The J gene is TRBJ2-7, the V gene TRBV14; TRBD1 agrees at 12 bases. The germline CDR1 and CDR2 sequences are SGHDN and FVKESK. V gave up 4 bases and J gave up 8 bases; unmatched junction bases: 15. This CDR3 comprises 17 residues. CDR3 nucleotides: TGTGCCAGCAGCCCCTCCGCGAGAGGGGGACAGGGGGCTAAGCAGTACTTC. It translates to CASSPSARGGQGAKQYF.

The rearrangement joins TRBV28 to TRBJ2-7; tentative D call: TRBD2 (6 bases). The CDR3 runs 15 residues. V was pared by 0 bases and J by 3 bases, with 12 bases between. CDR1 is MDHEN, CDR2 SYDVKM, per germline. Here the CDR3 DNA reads TGTGCCAGCAGTTTATGGGAGGGGATTAACTACGAGCAGTACTTC. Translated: CASSLWEGINYEQYF.

Here the CDR3 DNA reads TGCGCCAGCAGTGCGGACAGGGGGCAAACTGAAGCTTTCTTT. Protein: CASSADRGQTEAFF. The rearrangement links TRBV5-1 to TRBJ1-1, with TRBD1 matching 11 bases. The length of the CDR3 is 14 residues. The J segment lost 5 bases and the V segment lost 5 bases, leaving 5 bases of the junction unmatched. The germline V gene encodes CDR1 SGHRS and CDR2 YFSETQ.

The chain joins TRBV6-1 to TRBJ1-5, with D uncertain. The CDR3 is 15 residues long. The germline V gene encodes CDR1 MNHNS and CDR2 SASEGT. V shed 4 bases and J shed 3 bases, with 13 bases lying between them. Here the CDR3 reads CASSAAADSNQPQHF. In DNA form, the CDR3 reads TGTGCCAGCAGTGCCGCCGCAGATTCCAATCAGCCCCAGCATTTT.

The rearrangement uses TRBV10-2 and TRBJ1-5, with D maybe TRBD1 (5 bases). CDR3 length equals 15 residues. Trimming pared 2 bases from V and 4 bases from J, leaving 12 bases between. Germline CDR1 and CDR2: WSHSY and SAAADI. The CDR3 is CASSETRQTNQPQHF. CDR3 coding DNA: TGCGCCAGCAGTGAGACTCGACAGACGAATCAGCCCCAGCATTTT.

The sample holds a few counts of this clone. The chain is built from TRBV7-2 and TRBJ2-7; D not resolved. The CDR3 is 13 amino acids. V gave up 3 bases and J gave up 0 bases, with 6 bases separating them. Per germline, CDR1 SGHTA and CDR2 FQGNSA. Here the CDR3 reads CASSFASSYEQYF. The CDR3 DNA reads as TGTGCCAGCAGCTTCGCTTCCTCCTACGAGCAGTACTTC.

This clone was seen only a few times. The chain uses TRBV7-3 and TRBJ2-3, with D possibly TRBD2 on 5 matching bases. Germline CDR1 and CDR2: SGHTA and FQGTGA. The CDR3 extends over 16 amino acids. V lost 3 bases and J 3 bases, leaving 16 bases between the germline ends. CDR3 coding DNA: TGTGCCAGCAGCTTGGGAGACTTTGAACGGACAGATACGCAGTATTTT. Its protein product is CASSLGDFERTDTQYF. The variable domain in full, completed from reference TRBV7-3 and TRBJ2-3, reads GAGVSQTPSNKVTEKGKYVELRCDPISGHTALYWYRQSLGQGPEFLIYFQGTGAADDSGLPNDRFFAVRPEGSVSTLKIQRTERGDSAVYLCASSLGDFERTDTQYFGPGTRLTVL.

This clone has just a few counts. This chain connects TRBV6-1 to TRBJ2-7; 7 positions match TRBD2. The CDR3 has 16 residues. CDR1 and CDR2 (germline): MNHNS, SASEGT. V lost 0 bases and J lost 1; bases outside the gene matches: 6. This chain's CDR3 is CASSEALGGSSYEQYF. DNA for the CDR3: TGTGCCAGCAGTGAAGCGCTTGGCGGGAGTTCCTACGAGCAGTACTTC.

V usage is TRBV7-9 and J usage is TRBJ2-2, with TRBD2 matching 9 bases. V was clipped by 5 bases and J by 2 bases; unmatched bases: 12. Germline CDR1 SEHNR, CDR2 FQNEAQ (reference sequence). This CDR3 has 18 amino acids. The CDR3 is CASSPGSGRTINTGELFF. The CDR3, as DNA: TGTGCCAGCAGCCCCGGGAGCGGGAGGACGATCAACACCGGGGAGCTGTTTTTT.

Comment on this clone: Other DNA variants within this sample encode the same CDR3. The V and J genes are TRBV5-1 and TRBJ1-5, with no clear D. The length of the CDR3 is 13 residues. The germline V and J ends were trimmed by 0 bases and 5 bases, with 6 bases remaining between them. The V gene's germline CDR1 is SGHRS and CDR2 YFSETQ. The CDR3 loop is CASSLGGDQPQHF. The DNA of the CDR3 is TGCGCCAGCAGCTTGGGTGGGGATCAGCCCCAGCATTTT.

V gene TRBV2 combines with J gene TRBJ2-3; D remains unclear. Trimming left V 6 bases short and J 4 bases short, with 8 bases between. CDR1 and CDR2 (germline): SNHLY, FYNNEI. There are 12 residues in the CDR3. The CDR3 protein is CASRPWADTQYF. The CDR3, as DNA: TGTGCCAGCAGACCCTGGGCAGATACGCAGTATTTT.

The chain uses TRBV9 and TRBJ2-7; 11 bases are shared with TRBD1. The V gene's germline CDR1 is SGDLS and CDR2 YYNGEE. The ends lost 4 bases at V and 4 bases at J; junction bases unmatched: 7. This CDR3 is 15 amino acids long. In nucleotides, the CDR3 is TGTGCCAGCAGCCCCGGGACAGGGGGTTTGTACGAGCAGTACTTC. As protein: CASSPGTGGLYEQYF.

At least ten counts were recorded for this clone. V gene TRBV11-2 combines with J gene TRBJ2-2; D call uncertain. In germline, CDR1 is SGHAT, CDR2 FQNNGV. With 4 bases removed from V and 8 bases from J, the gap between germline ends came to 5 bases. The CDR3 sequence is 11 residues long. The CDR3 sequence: CASSSLGELFF. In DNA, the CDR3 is TGTGCCAGCAGCTCCCTTGGGGAGCTGTTTTTT.

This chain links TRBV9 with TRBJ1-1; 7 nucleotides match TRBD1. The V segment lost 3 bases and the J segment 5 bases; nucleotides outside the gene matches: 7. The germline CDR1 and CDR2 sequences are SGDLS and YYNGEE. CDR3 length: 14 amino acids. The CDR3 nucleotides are TGTGCCAGCAGCGCACTGACAGGGAGGACTGAAGCTTTCTTT. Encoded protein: CASSALTGRTEAFF.

The CDR3 DNA reads as TGTGCCAGCAGCGCCGAGTGGTTAAACTATGGCTACACCTTC. Its protein is CASSAEWLNYGYTF. The V and J genes are TRBV6-5 and TRBJ1-2; D gene uncertain. Germline V lookup: CDR1 MNHEY, CDR2 SVGAGI. This CDR3 is built from 14 residues. Between the trimmed V and J ends, which lost 6 bases and 2 bases, there was a span of 13 bases.

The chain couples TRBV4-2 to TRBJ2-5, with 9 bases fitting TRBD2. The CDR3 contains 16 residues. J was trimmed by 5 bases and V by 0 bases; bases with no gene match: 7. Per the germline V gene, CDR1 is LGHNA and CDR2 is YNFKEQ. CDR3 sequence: CASSQEASGNAETQYF. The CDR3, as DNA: TGTGCCAGCAGCCAAGAGGCTAGCGGGAATGCGGAGACCCAGTACTTC.

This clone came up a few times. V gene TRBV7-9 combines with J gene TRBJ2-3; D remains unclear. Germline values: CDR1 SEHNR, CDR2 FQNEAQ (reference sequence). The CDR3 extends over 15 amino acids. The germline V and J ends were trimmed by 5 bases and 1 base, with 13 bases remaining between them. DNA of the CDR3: TGTGCCAGCAGCGTAGGGCGGCAGGGCACAGATACGCAGTATTTT. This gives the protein CASSVGRQGTDTQYF. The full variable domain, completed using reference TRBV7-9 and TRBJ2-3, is DTGVSQNPRHKITKRGQNVTFRCDPISEHNRLYWYRQTLGQGPEFLTYFQNEAQLEKSRLLSDRFSAERPKGSFSTLEIQRTEQGDSAMYLCASSVGRQGTDTQYFGPGTRLTVL.